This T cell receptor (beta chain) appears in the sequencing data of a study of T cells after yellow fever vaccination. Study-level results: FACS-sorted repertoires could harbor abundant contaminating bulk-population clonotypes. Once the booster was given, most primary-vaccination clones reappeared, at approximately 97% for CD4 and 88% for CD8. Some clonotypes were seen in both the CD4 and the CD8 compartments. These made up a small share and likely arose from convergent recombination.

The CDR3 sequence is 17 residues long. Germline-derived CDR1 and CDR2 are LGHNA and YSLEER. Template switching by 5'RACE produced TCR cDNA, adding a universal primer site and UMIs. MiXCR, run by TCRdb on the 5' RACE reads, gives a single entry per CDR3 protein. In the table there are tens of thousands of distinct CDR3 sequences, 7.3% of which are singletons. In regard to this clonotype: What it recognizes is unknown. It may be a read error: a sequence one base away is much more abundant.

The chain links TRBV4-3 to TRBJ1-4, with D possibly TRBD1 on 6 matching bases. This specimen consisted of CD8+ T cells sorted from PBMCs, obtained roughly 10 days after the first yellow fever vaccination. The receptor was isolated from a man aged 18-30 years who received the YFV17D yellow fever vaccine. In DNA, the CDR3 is TGCGCCATCAGCCGACTCAATCCACGGACAGCTAATGAAAAACTGTTTTTT. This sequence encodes CAISRLNPRTANEKLFF.